This TCR beta chain was identified in a study of radiotherapy plus CTLA-4 blockade in lung cancer. Germline V gene lookup returns CDR1 KGHSH and CDR2 LQKENI. The CDR3 sequence is 15 residues long. V lost 5 bases to trimming and J lost 4 bases; unmatched junction nucleotides: 5. Repertoires were generated with immunoSEQ multiplex PCR, while TCRdb's copy carries only in-frame clones and drops some. The repertoire holds 85,000 to 90,000 clones, around 90% seen once, with around 15% in the top ten. The starting material was peripheral blood, obtained from a patient treated with radiotherapy plus ipilimumab. The chain recombines TRBV18 with TRBJ2-7; 13 bases line up with TRBD2. The receptor was isolated from a human donor with non-small cell lung cancer that progressed on radiotherapy plus ipilimumab. The CDR3: CASSSGLAGIYEQYF. Written as DNA, the CDR3 is TGTGCCAGCTCATCGGGACTAGCGGGAATATACGAGCAGTACTTC.